This T cell receptor beta chain originates from a study of T cell responses to AZD1222 COVID-19 vaccine. Trimming left V 5 bases short and J 0 bases short, with 26 bases between. The germline V gene encodes CDR1 MDHEN and CDR2 SYDVKM. The CDR3 has 20 amino acids. General study findings and limits: Elevations in Spike-specific TCR breadth and depth followed administration of two AZD1222 doses. No day 14 peak samples; only post-peak repertoires were characterized. Possibly, clonal diversity was underestimated; donors were largely white British and included more females.

In the case of this clone: Its cognate antigen is unknown.

Sequenced by immunoSEQ multiplex PCR; TCRdb stores in-frame clones only, minus some. Of 150,000 to 250,000 clones listed, approximately 93% were seen once; the top ten hold around 3%. The specimen comprised peripheral blood, sampled 28 days after the second AZD1222 dose. The rearrangement links TRBV28 to TRBJ1-3; unclear D gene. The origin of this receptor is an adult who received the AZD1222 COVID-19 vaccine. CDR3 DNA: TGTGCCAGCAGTAAACCCTCGCCCCCTCGTAGGGCAAGCTCTGGAAACACCATATATTTT. Protein: CASSKPSPPRRASSGNTIYF.